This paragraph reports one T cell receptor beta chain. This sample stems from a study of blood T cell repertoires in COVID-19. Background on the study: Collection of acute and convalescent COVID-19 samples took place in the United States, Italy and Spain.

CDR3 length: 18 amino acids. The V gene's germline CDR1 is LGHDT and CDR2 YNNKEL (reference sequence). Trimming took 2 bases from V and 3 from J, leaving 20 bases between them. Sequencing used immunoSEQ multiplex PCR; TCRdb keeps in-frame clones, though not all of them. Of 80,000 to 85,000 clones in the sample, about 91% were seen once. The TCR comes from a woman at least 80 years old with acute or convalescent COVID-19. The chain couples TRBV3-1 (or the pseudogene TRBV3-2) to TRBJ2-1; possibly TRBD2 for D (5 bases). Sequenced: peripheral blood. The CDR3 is CASSQRVDGLLLYNEQFF. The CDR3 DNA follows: TGTGCCAGCAGCCAAAGGGTAGACGGACTTCTACTCTACAATGAGCAGTTCTTC.